This TCR beta chain was captured by sequencing in a study of shared clonotypes between healthy human individuals. Germline V lookup: CDR1 LGHNA, CDR2 YSLEER. V was clipped by 3 bases and J by 2 bases, with 15 bases between them. There are 16 residues in the CDR3. Sequencing was performed with immunoSEQ multiplex PCR; in TCRdb, only in-frame clones are kept and a portion is missing. The sample has about 1 million clones; around 74% are singletons. Material: memory CD4+ T cells sorted from blood. Specified subset: CD45RA-negative fraction. This rearrangement joins TRBV4-3 to TRBJ2-3; TRBD2 is a possible D gene (7 bases). The TCR comes from a young man in good health. CDR3: CASSQEGGFPTDTQYF. CDR3 DNA sequence: TGCGCCAGCAGCCAGGAGGGGGGGTTCCCCACAGATACGCAGTATTTT.